The sequence of this T cell receptor (beta chain) was determined in a study of blood T cell repertoires in COVID-19. Per germline, CDR1 MDHEN and CDR2 SYDVKM. Trimming left V 4 bases short and J 4 bases short, with 8 bases between. This CDR3 is 13 amino acids long. Clones were read by immunoSEQ multiplex PCR, and TCRdb kept only the in-frame ones, dropping some. The repertoire holds under 350,000 clones, approximately 90% seen once, with under 7% in the top ten. This clone is a singleton in its sample. Material for sequencing was peripheral blood. The chain recombines TRBV28 with TRBJ1-5, with D maybe TRBD1 (5 bases). This TCR came from a woman under 40 with COVID-19, enrolled during active disease. The CDR3 here is CASSWAGNQPQHF. The CDR3 nucleotides are TGTGCCAGCAGTTGGGCAGGGAATCAGCCCCAGCATTTT.